Presented here are 5 T cell receptor beta chains from one specimen sequenced in a study of Ad26.COV2.S vaccination and SARS-CoV-2 variants. Stated treatment: 15 to 20 received Ad26.COV2.S at low or high dose, single or two shots; 5 received placebo; per-sample allocation not given. The study sampled participants on day 63 after the first vaccine or placebo injection. Libraries were prepared by immunoSEQ multiplex PCR; TCRdb keeps only in-frame clonotypes and omits some of them. Of 400,000 to 500,000 clones listed, around 89% are singletons. Sequencing used peripheral blood, obtained in a trial of Ad26.COV2.S vaccine versus placebo. These receptors were taken from a person aged 18-60 years who received the Ad26.COV2.S COVID-19 vaccine or a placebo.

J is TRBJ2-1 and V is TRBV7-3; tentatively, D is TRBD1 (7 bases). The CDR3 has 16 residues. Germline CDR1 is SGHTA and CDR2 is FQGTGA. V lost 2 bases to trimming and J lost 7 bases, with 18 bases between them. The CDR3 reads CASSLLSQGGVNEQFF. As DNA, the CDR3 is TGTGCCAGCAGCTTACTTTCCCAGGGGGGCGTGAATGAGCAGTTCTTC.

This chain connects TRBV24-1 to TRBJ1-5; the D gene is possibly TRBD1 (5 bases). V lost 4 bases, J lost 1 base, and 16 bases lay in between. This CDR3 is 17 amino acids long. Germline CDR1 KGHDR, CDR2 SFDVKD. The CDR3 spells CATSETQGVGSNQPQHF. CDR3 sequence (DNA): TGTGCCACCAGTGAAACCCAGGGAGTGGGCAGCAATCAGCCCCAGCATTTT.

The V gene is TRBV7-2, the J gene TRBJ1-5; D ambiguous. The CDR3 length is 13 residues. The germline V and J ends were trimmed by 4 bases and 4 bases, with 8 bases remaining between them. Germline values: CDR1 SGHTA, CDR2 FQGNSA. CDR3 DNA sequence: TGTGCCAGCAGCTCCACTTGGAATCAGCCCCAGCATTTT. This gives the protein CASSSTWNQPQHF.

The sample holds many counts of this clone. This chain uses TRBV6-4 with TRBJ2-3; 8 bases fit TRBD2. The CDR3 loop spans 15 amino acids. CDR1 is MRHNA and CDR2 is SNTAGT in the germline V gene. V lost 3 bases to trimming and J lost 3 bases; unmatched junction nucleotides: 5. The CDR3 region has the DNA TGTGCCAGCAGTGAAAACGGGGGGGCGACAGATACGCAGTATTTT. Protein product: CASSENGGATDTQYF.

V is TRBV7-8 and J is TRBJ1-1; maybe TRBD1 (6 bases). Germline-derived CDR1 and CDR2 are SGHVS and FQNEAQ. The CDR3 contains 20 residues. V lost 0 bases and J lost 0, with 23 bases in between. CDR3: CASSLARFRSQGNLNTEAFF. The DNA of the CDR3 is TGTGCCAGCAGCTTAGCGCGTTTCAGGTCCCAGGGGAATTTGAACACTGAAGCTTTCTTT. The full variable domain, rest sourced from reference TRBV7-8 and TRBJ1-1, is GAGVSQSPRYKVAKRGQDVALRCDPISGHVSLFWYQQALGQGPEFLTYFQNEAQLDKSGLPSDRFFAERPEGSVSTLKIQRTQQEDSAVYLCASSLARFRSQGNLNTEAFFGQGTRLTVV.